This T cell receptor (beta chain) was recorded in a study of shared clonotypes between healthy human individuals (TCRdb year 2020). Regarding the complete study: A couple of women and three men aged 18 to 49 years were included in the cohort. Per donor, leukapheresis produced somewhere between about 0.85 and 8.9 billion PBMCs. For each donor, CD4 naive and CD4 memory were each run on three plates, CD8 naive on two plates, and CD8 memory on one plate. To estimate repertoire size and how much clonotypes are shared between individuals, the study performed deep sequencing of blood TCR repertoires from a handful of healthy adults. To increase sequencing depth and limit assay-specific biases, TCR repertoire library preparation and sequencing were carried out by different laboratories using diverse techniques.

Taken from the germline V gene, the CDR1 and CDR2 loops are MGHRA and YSYEKL. The CDR3 spans 15 residues, from the cysteine through the phenylalanine. The CDR3 DNA has 45 bases and is translated from base 1. The junction carries 8 bases between V and J, which are trimmed by 0 bases and 2 bases respectively. TCR CDR3 regions were amplified from genomic DNA by multiplex PCR using the deep immunoSEQ assay. Extracted genomic DNA from each cell subset was spread evenly across all wells of several immunoSEQ 96-well plates, with each plate serving as a replicate. For sorted subsets, about 200 ng genomic DNA, equal to some 30,000 T cell genomes, was loaded into each replicate PCR. Purified libraries were measured with a Qubit 3.0 fluorometer, size-checked on a Bioanalyzer 2100, and measured again with the KAPA Library Quantification kit. Each immunoSEQ 96-well plate was sequenced on its own single-read 150-cycle Illumina NextSeq 550 flow cell. In the original analysis: Because the immunoSEQ output held only junctional sequences and lacked quality scores, the filtering could not match the filtering applied to full-length reads. To assign V/J genes and CDR3, sequences were annotated using PyIR, a Python wrapper for IgBLAST v1.9, with IMGT germline references. Reads were filtered out if the reads had weak V/J assignments (E-value above 1e-6), no CDR3, stop codons, out-of-frame junctions, or ambiguous translated residues. V3J clonotypes were defined by identical inferred V gene, J gene, and CDR3 amino acid sequence. To compute the percentage overlap between repertoires, the number of shared unique clonotypes was divided by the size of the smaller repertoire. Repertoire richness was assessed with RTK rarefaction, the Chao1 estimator, and Recon v2.1 estimates of unobserved clonotypes. Generation probabilities for all TCRbeta clonotypes obtained by the gDNA method from a handful of donors were computed using OLGA. In TCRdb, the immuneACCESS table is reduced to in-frame sequences with V and J assigned. These tables do not hold every clone; where another copy was compared, an unresolved V gene accounts for under half, and the others remain unexplained. V, J and clone size were drawn from that table, and D and trimming were deduced from the DNA. This sample holds 1.5 million to 2.5 million clones; about 95% were observed only once. The top ten hold 1% to 1.5% of the sample.

In its sample, this clone was seen once. Its antigen target is currently unknown. Per-nucleotide qualities are absent, and no much larger clonotype sits a single base away. Other DNA sequences in this sample translate to the same CDR3. What the work shows at the level of the full study, not this receptor alone: When four donors were compared, the shared fraction of clonotypes was around 4.6% for naive CD4, less than 4% for naive CD8, roughly 2.5% for memory CD4, and around 0.37% for memory CD8. Compared with non-shared clonotypes, the clonotypes found in all four sorted-subset donors had higher generation probabilities. Naive subsets generally had larger estimated clonotype richness than memory subsets did. Pairwise subsampling indicated that sequencing depth was expected to affect the degree of clonotype sharing among donors. Sampling was limited to blood, and TCR repertoires in tissue likely differ from TCR repertoires in blood. Rarefaction of sorted-subset datasets indicated incomplete sequencing despite the large sequencing depth. Because the study included a small number of donors, the genetic and exposure-history diversity represented was limited.

For the CD8 naive samples, CD45RO-negative cells were positively selected for CCR7, yielding a CD45RA+CCR7+ population from which TemRA cells were excluded. Healthy HIV-negative adults with no recently reported acute infections or vaccinations were included as donors. Every donor was a Caucasian adult living in Nashville, Tennessee, USA. After blood collection by leukapheresis, PBMCs were isolated using Ficoll-Histopaque density gradient centrifugation and then cryopreserved in the vapor phase of liquid nitrogen. Analytical flow cytometry was used to check the purity and quantity of each magnetically sorted T cell population. Genomic DNA was isolated from every sorted fraction and measured by UV absorbance on a Nanodrop 2000c.

Recombination connected TRBV4-1 to TRBJ1-3; the D gene is unclear. This receptor was taken from a man younger than 30 in good health. The specimen sequenced was naive CD8+ T cells sorted from blood. The intended sense of this specimen's cell subset or site label: CD45RA+CCR7+. CDR3 loop: CASSQDRGPGNTIYF. DNA sequence: TGCGCCAGCAGCCAAGATCGAGGACCTGGAAACACCATATATTTT.